This entry lists 16 T cell receptor beta chains sequenced from one sample in a study of cytomegalovirus exposure and HLA in healthy donors. Sequencing was performed with immunoSEQ multiplex PCR; in TCRdb, only in-frame clones are kept and a portion is missing. Among 250,000 to 350,000 clones listed, about nine tenths were seen once. The specimen was PBMCs. Receptor source: a woman aged 25 to 39 in good health and CMV-seropositive.

The CDR3 DNA is TGCAGCGTTCTTAGCGGGAGCGAGCAGTTCTTC. Translation gives CSVLSGSEQFF. The chain joins TRBV29-1 to TRBJ2-1; TRBD2 agrees at 9 bases. The CDR3 is 11 amino acids. Germline V lookup: CDR1 SQVTM, CDR2 ANQGSEA. Trimming removed 5 bases from V and 10 bases from J; junction bases left unmatched: 3.

This clone was picked up a small number of times. The rearrangement links TRBV6-5 to TRBJ2-7, with D possibly being TRBD2 (6 bases). Germline values: CDR1 MNHEY, CDR2 SVGAGI. The CDR3 runs 16 residues. V was clipped by 2 bases and J by 4 bases, with 18 bases between them. CDR3 sequence: CASSYGRKVGGYEQYF. Written as DNA, the CDR3 is TGTGCCAGCAGTTACGGCCGCAAAGTGGGAGGATACGAGCAGTACTTC.

This clone was recorded a few times. The V gene is TRBV19, the J gene TRBJ2-7; D is possibly TRBD2 (6 bases). Trimming stripped 8 bases from V and 4 bases from J, with 18 bases between. This CDR3 comprises 14 residues. The germline gives CDR1 LNHDA, CDR2 SQIVND (reference sequence). As DNA, the CDR3 is TGTGCCAGTTCGCCTGGGGGAGGCTCATACGAGCAGTACTTC. This encodes CASSPGGGSYEQYF. The variable domain in full, completed from reference TRBV19 and TRBJ2-7, reads DGGITQSPKYLFRKEGQNVTLSCEQNLNHDAMYWYRQDPGQGLRLIYYSQIVNDFQKGDIAEGYSVSREKKESFPLTVTSAQKNPTAFYLCASSPGGGSYEQYFGPGTRLTVT.

J is TRBJ2-3 and V is TRBV18; TRBD2 agrees at 10 bases. The junction had 4 bases not matched to a gene; V was cut back by 1 base and J by 0 bases. CDR1 and CDR2 (germline): KGHSH, LQKENI. CDR3 size: 17 residues. CDR3 sequence: CASSPLLAGVSTDTQYF. Here the CDR3 DNA reads TGTGCCAGCTCACCACTCCTAGCGGGGGTTAGCACAGATACGCAGTATTTT.

This rearrangement joins TRBV5-6 to TRBJ1-2; no reliable D call. CDR1 is SGHDT, CDR2 YYEEEE, per germline. The CDR3 is made up of 14 amino acids. V was shortened by 4 bases and J by 9 bases, with 19 bases between the two germline ends. CDR3 coding DNA: TGTGCCAGCAGCGGAAATACAAGAATATATCGCTACACCTTC. Translated, it gives CASSGNTRIYRYTF.

This chain links TRBV6-1 with TRBJ1-5; D may be TRBD1 (6 bases). Germline assignment: CDR1 MNHNS and CDR2 SASEGT. The CDR3 is 15 residues long. The V end was cut by 4 bases, the J end by 0 bases, with 10 bases between. The CDR3 bases are TGTGCCAGCAGTGGACAGGACCTTAGCAATCAGCCCCAGCATTTT. Translated: CASSGQDLSNQPQHF.

This clone was picked up one time. The rearrangement uses TRBV6-5 and TRBJ2-7; weak D call: TRBD1 (6 bases). The CDR3 length is 13 residues. Germline CDR1 is MNHEY and CDR2 is SVGAGI. V lost 6 bases and J lost 7, with 16 bases in between. The chain's CDR3 is CASRQPGDQEQYF. CDR3 nucleotide sequence: TGTGCCAGCAGGCAACCAGGGGATCAAGAGCAGTACTTC.

This clone has a single count. The rearrangement uses TRBV10-3 and TRBJ2-1; 7 bases line up with TRBD2. In germline, CDR1 is ENHRY, CDR2 SYGVKD. The V and J ends lost 5 bases and 3 bases, in that order; junction bases with no gene match: 7. The CDR3 covers 15 residues. The CDR3 bases are TGTGCCATCAGTAGCCCCAGCGGGAACTACAATGAGCAGTTCTTC. It is translated as CAISSPSGNYNEQFF.

As to this clone: This sample includes further DNA sequences coding for the same CDR3. CDR3 in DNA: TGTGCCACCAGCAGAGGGGGCCAAGAGACCCAGTACTTC. Protein: CATSRGGQETQYF. The chain joins TRBV15 to TRBJ2-5; D remains unclear. The CDR3 spans 13 residues. Germline V gives CDR1 LNHNV, CDR2 YYDKDF (reference sequence). V was pared by 1 base and J by 1 base, with 4 bases between.

The chain has TRBV7-6 and TRBJ2-1; D is unresolved. Germline V gene sequence: CDR1 SGHVS, CDR2 FNYEAQ. V dropped 5 bases and J dropped 0 bases, with 8 bases sitting between them. This CDR3 region has 14 residues. The CDR3 DNA reads as TGTGCCAGCAGCGTCTCCGTCTCCTACAATGAGCAGTTCTTC. Protein: CASSVSVSYNEQFF.

DNA of the CDR3: TGCAGCGTTGAAGTTGCAGATACGCAGTATTTT. Its translation: CSVEVADTQYF. The J gene is TRBJ2-3, the V gene TRBV29-1, with D uncertain. Trimming took off 1 base at V and 4 bases at J, with 3 bases between the two ends. The CDR3 consists of 11 residues. Per the germline V gene, CDR1 is SQVTM and CDR2 is ANQGSEA.

This clone was counted a single time. The J gene is TRBJ2-7, the V gene TRBV5-1; D could derive from TRBD1 or TRBD2 (5 bases each). There are 14 residues in the CDR3. Germline lookup yields CDR1 SGHRS and CDR2 YFSETQ. Between the trimmed V and J ends, which lost 4 bases and 4 bases, there was a span of 15 bases. CDR3 sequence: CASSHRDGSYEQYF. The CDR3 region has the DNA TGCGCCAGCAGCCACCGGGACGGCTCTTACGAGCAGTACTTC.

This clone was seen a few times. The rearrangement uses TRBV18 and TRBJ1-2; no clear D. Trimming shortened V by 0 bases and J by 4 bases, and 9 bases separated the two germline ends. The CDR3 sequence is 14 residues long. From germline, CDR1 is KGHSH and CDR2 LQKENI. The CDR3 DNA is TGTGCCAGCTCACCACCGGGATCCACCTATGGCTACACCTTC. Protein: CASSPPGSTYGYTF.

This chain joins TRBV5-1 and TRBJ2-1; D gene ambiguous. CDR1 and CDR2 from the germline V gene are SGHRS and YFSETQ. Between the trimmed V and J ends, which lost 5 bases and 5 bases, there was a span of 8 bases. The CDR3 is 12 residues long. For the CDR3, the DNA is TGCGCCAGCAGTATCCAAAACAATGAGCAGTTCTTC. This encodes CASSIQNNEQFF.

This chain uses TRBV5-6 with TRBJ2-1, with 10 bases identical to TRBD1. The CDR3 consists of 15 residues. Germline V gene data show CDR1 as SGHDT and CDR2 as YYEEEE. Germline trimming cut 4 bases from V and 3 bases from J; bases unmatched to any gene: 4. CDR3 nucleotide sequence: TGTGCCAGCAGCGGGACAGGGGTGGGCTACAATGAGCAGTTCTTC. Protein: CASSGTGVGYNEQFF.

J is TRBJ2-1 and V is TRBV9; TRBD2 matches at 10 bases. There are 15 residues in the CDR3. Germline assignment: CDR1 SGDLS and CDR2 YYNGEE. J lost 8 bases, V lost 4 bases, and 9 bases had no gene match. The CDR3 DNA reads TGTGCCAGCAGCCCAAGCGGGAGGGCGGGGGATGAGCAGTTCTTC. It translates to CASSPSGRAGDEQFF.